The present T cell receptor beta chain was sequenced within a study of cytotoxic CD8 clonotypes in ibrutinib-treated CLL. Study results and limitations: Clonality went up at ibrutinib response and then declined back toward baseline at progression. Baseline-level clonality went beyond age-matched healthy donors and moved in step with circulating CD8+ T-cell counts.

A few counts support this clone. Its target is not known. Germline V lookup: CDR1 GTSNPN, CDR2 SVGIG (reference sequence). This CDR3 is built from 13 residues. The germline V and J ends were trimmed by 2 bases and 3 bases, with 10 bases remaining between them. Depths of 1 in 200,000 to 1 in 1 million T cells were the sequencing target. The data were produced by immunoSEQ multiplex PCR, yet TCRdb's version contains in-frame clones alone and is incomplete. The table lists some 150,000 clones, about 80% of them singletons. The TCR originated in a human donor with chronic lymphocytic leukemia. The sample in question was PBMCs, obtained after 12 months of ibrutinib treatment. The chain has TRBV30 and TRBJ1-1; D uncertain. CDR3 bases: TGTGCCTGGAGTAACAGTCTTTACACTGAAGCTTTCTTT. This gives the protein CAWSNSLYTEAFF.